This T cell receptor beta chain was captured in a study of beta chain features in type 1 diabetes. Germline V CDR1 and CDR2: MDHEN, SYDVKM. This CDR3 has 15 residues. V was shortened by 4 bases and J by 5 bases, with 14 bases between the two germline ends. This clone was seen a handful of times. TCRB transcripts that were expressed got sequenced, as all of the isolated RNA had been reverse transcribed. There were millions of reads on average in the naive, central memory and regulatory T cell samples. Only in-frame clones appear in the TCRdb table, and some are missing; sequencing was by immunoSEQ multiplex PCR. The table records hundreds of thousands of clones, around a sixth of them present only once.

The sequenced sample consisted of naive CD4+ T cells from blood. The clonotype comes from a man in his late teens or twenties in good health. The V call is TRBV28, the J call TRBJ2-2, with D possibly TRBD2 on 6 matching bases. CDR3 DNA: TGTGCCAGCAGTTCGTCGGCGGCGGGGACCGGGGAGCTGTTTTTT. Its protein is CASSSSAAGTGELFF.